Shown below are 27 T cell receptor beta chains from a single sample sequenced in a study of blood T cells in healthy people across ages. Primed by a sample-barcoded 5' primer and a J-beta primer mix, a second PCR proceeded for 7 to 11 cycles. A single record per CDR3 protein comes from TCRdb applying MiXCR to the 5' RACE reads. Of 730,000 or so distinct CDR3 sequences in the sample, 40% to 45% are singletons; the top ten hold approximately 31%. The source material was blood. Receptors originate from a man older than 75 in good health.

The V and J genes are TRBV30 and TRBJ2-3; TRBD2 matches 8 bases. J lost 3 bases, V lost 0 bases, and 5 bases had no gene match. The CDR3 runs 15 residues. The germline CDR1 and CDR2 sequences are GTSNPN and SVGIG (reference sequence). The CDR3 DNA follows: TGTGCCTGGAGTGTCATCGGCGGGGGGACAGATACGCAGTATTTT. Translation: CAWSVIGGGTDTQYF.

The V call is TRBV27, the J call TRBJ2-1; 10 positions match TRBD2. CDR1 and CDR2 (germline): MNHEY, SMNVEV (reference sequence). This CDR3 has 14 amino acids. The junction had 5 bases not matched to a gene; V was cut back by 6 bases and J by 6 bases. The CDR3 DNA reads TGTGCCAGCAGGCCGGGACTAGCGTTCAATGAGCAGTTCTTC. Its protein product is CASRPGLAFNEQFF.

The chain is built from TRBV7-9 and TRBJ2-3; TRBD1 matches at 7 bases. This CDR3 comprises 15 residues. Germline-derived CDR1 and CDR2 are SEHNR and FQNEAQ (reference sequence). V lost 4 bases and J lost 6; bases outside the gene matches: 10. For the CDR3, the DNA is TGTGCCAGCAGCTCAGGACAGGTCATTTGGGATACGCAGTATTTT. This encodes CASSSGQVIWDTQYF.

This clonotype has just a few counts. CDR3 DNA sequence: TGTGCCAGCAGCCAAGTGACAGGACTAGCGGATACAGATACGCAGTATTTT. Translating it yields CASSQVTGLADTDTQYF. J is TRBJ2-3 and V is TRBV14, with 10 bases matching TRBD2. CDR1 is SGHDN, CDR2 FVKESK, per germline. The CDR3 length is 17 residues. Germline trimming cut 1 base from V and 3 bases from J; bases unmatched to any gene: 7.

This clonotype was seen a handful of times. V is TRBV6-2 or TRBV6-3 and J is TRBJ2-1; D possibly matches TRBD1 or TRBD2 (6 bases each). The germline V gene has CDR1 MNHEY and CDR2 SVGEGT. This CDR3 is 14 amino acids long. V dropped 1 base and J dropped 8 bases, with 12 bases sitting between them. This chain's CDR3 is CASSYLRGVDEQFF. CDR3 DNA sequence: TGTGCCAGCAGTTACTTGAGGGGGGTTGATGAGCAGTTCTTC.

V usage is TRBV6-6 and J usage is TRBJ2-5; 7 bases align to TRBD1. J gave up 6 bases and V 6 bases, and 10 bases lay outside the gene matches. This CDR3 region has 14 residues. Germline V gene sequence: CDR1 MNHNY, CDR2 SVGAGI (reference sequence). CDR3 DNA: TGTGCCAGCAGCCCGAAGACAGGGATGAAGACCCAGTACTTC. It codes for CASSPKTGMKTQYF.

This clonotype was seen once. One base away lies a much larger clone, so this may be a sequencing read error. The chain recombines TRBV20-1 with TRBJ1-1, with D unclear. V was trimmed by 2 bases and J by 3 bases, leaving 13 bases between them. The CDR3 extends over 14 amino acids. The germline gives CDR1 DFQATT, CDR2 SNEGSKA (reference sequence). CDR3 in DNA: TGCAGTGCTAGATCGCAGGTATTGGACACTGAAGCTTTCTTT. Translating gives CSARSQVLDTEAFF.

This clonotype was observed a few times. The chain joins TRBV20-1 to TRBJ2-3; a possible D gene is TRBD2 (6 bases). The ends were cut back, 3 bases at V and 6 bases at J, with 16 bases in the middle. Germline V lookup: CDR1 DFQATT, CDR2 SNEGSKA (reference sequence). CDR3 size: 14 residues. The CDR3 DNA sequence: TGCAGTGCTAGCCTGCAACTAGCATCCGATACGCAGTATTTT. This gives the protein CSASLQLASDTQYF.

The rearrangement joins TRBV20-1 to TRBJ1-6; maybe TRBD1 (5 bases). The CDR3 runs to 14 residues. V was shortened by 6 bases and J by 5 bases, with 14 bases between the two germline ends. Germline CDR1 DFQATT, CDR2 SNEGSKA (reference sequence). CDR3 in DNA: TGCAGTGCGAAGACCGGGACCGATAATTCACCCCTCCACTTT. The encoded protein is CSAKTGTDNSPLHF.

V and J are TRBV20-1 and TRBJ2-1; the D is unclear. Germline values: CDR1 DFQATT, CDR2 SNEGSKA (reference sequence). V was pared by 2 bases and J by 6 bases, with 8 bases between. The CDR3 sequence is 12 residues long. The chain's CDR3 is CSARLVPNEQFF. DNA for the CDR3: TGCAGTGCTAGACTAGTCCCCAATGAGCAGTTCTTC.

This clonotype was seen only a few times. This sequence joins TRBV3-1 and TRBJ2-5; 13 positions agree with TRBD2. There are 15 residues in the CDR3. Trimming at V came to 3 bases and at J to 11 bases, leaving 9 bases not matched to a gene. Germline V gives CDR1 LGHDT, CDR2 YNNKEL (reference sequence). CDR3 region: CASSQGTSGDNEQYF. The CDR3, as DNA: TGTGCCAGCAGCCAGGGGACTAGCGGGGACAATGAGCAGTACTTC.

V gene TRBV20-1 combines with J gene TRBJ2-7; 12 bases are shared with TRBD2. Losses at the gene ends were 3 bases for V and 3 bases for J; bases not matched to a gene: 6. Germline CDR1 is DFQATT and CDR2 is SNEGSKA (reference sequence). The CDR3 sequence is 15 residues long. In DNA, the CDR3 is TGCAGTGCTAGGTTGGGGACTAGCGGGCTCTACGAGCAGTACTTC. Its protein product is CSARLGTSGLYEQYF.

The chain combines TRBV28 with TRBJ2-6, with no clear D. The CDR3 totals 15 residues. The germline V and J ends were trimmed by 3 bases and 0 bases, with 6 bases remaining between them. In germline, CDR1 is MDHEN, CDR2 SYDVKM. Here the CDR3 DNA reads TGTGCCAGCAGTTTTCACGACTCTGGGGCCAACGTCCTGACTTTC. Protein sequence: CASSFHDSGANVLTF.

To note about this clonotype: Mismatch with germline at one junction end may stem from a read error. The rearrangement uses TRBV7-2 and TRBJ1-6; D not certain. The CDR3 runs 15 residues. Germline CDR1 and CDR2: SGHTA and FQGNSA. The CDR3 sequence is CASSLTRGDNSPLHF. In DNA form, the CDR3 reads TGTGCTAGCAGCTTGACCCGGGGTGATAATTCACCCCTCCACTTT. Together with reference TRBV7-2 and TRBJ1-6, the CDR3 gives the full variable domain: GAGVSQSPSNKVTEKGKDVELRCDPISGHTALYWYRQSLGQGLEFLIYFQGNSAPDKSGLPSDRFSAERTGGSVSTLTIQRTQQEDSAVYLCASSLTRGDNSPLHFGNGTRLTVT.

The chain links TRBV7-2 to TRBJ2-3; 7 bases agree with TRBD2. The CDR3 loop spans 15 amino acids. J lost 4 bases, V lost 6 bases, and 10 bases had no gene match. From germline, CDR1 is SGHTA and CDR2 FQGNSA. DNA for the CDR3: TGTGCCAGCAGGAGAACTAGCGCAATTTCAGATACGCAGTATTTT. Translated, it gives CASRRTSAISDTQYF. The full variable domain, its missing parts supplied by reference TRBV7-2 and TRBJ2-3, is GAGVSQSPSNKVTEKGKDVELRCDPISGHTALYWYRQSLGQGLEFLIYFQGNSAPDKSGLPSDRFSAERTGGSVSTLTIQRTQQEDSAVYLCASRRTSAISDTQYFGPGTRLTVL.

The CDR3 DNA reads as TGTGCCAGCAGACAGGGGACTGTCTCTTCCTACGAGCAGTACTTC. The encoded protein is CASRQGTVSSYEQYF. This chain connects TRBV12-3 or TRBV12-4 to TRBJ2-7; a weak D match, TRBD1 (7 bases). Trimming took 6 bases from V and 1 from J, leaving 16 bases between them. This CDR3 is built from 15 residues.

This clonotype came up a few times. The V call is TRBV6-6, the J call TRBJ2-3; D is uncertain. Per the germline V gene, CDR1 is MNHNY and CDR2 is SVGAGI (reference sequence). This CDR3 is 14 amino acids long. V lost 6 bases to trimming and J lost 2 bases, with 12 bases between them. The CDR3 DNA reads TGTGCCAGCAGAGCTGCCTCTCCCACAGATACGCAGTATTTT. Encoded protein: CASRAASPTDTQYF.

The chain uses TRBV20-1 and TRBJ2-5, with 13 positions matching TRBD2. The CDR3 is 16 residues long. Germline V lookup: CDR1 DFQATT, CDR2 SNEGSKA (reference sequence). With V trimmed by 3 bases and J by 5 bases, 9 bases remained unmatched. The CDR3 reads CSASPLAGGFGETQYF. The CDR3 region has the DNA TGCAGTGCTAGCCCACTAGCGGGGGGGTTCGGGGAGACCCAGTACTTC.

The table lists this clonotype with a few counts. J is TRBJ2-1 and V is TRBV6-5, with D possibly called TRBD1 or TRBD2 (6 bases each). Germline V gives CDR1 MNHEY, CDR2 SVGAGI. The CDR3 length is 16 residues. With 5 bases removed from V and 0 bases from J, the gap between germline ends came to 14 bases. The CDR3 reads CASSPPGGSSYNEQFF. CDR3 DNA sequence: TGTGCCAGCAGTCCCCCCGGGGGCAGCTCCTACAATGAGCAGTTCTTC.

Notes on this clonotype: A junction end diverges from the germline sequence, so it may reflect a read error. This chain joins TRBV7-9 and TRBJ1-2; no firm D call. Germline CDR1 and CDR2: SEHNR and FQNEAQ (reference sequence). The length of the CDR3 is 14 residues. This chain's CDR3 is CASSKRERSHGHTF. The CDR3 bases are TGTGCCAGCAGCAAACGGGAGAGGAGTCATGGCCACACCTTC. The full variable domain, in which reference TRBV7-9 and TRBJ1-2 provide the parts outside the CDR3, is DTGVSQNPRHKITKRGQNVTFRCDPISEHNRLYWYRQTLGQGPEFLTYFQNEAQLEKSRLLSDRFSAERPKGSFSTLEIQRTEQGDSAMYLCASSKRERSHGHTFGSGTRLTVV.

This clonotype showed up just once. The gene calls are TRBV28 and TRBJ2-1, with TRBD1 matching 9 bases. J gave up 2 bases and V 10 bases, and 12 bases lay outside the gene matches. This CDR3 has 16 amino acids. Germline V gene lookup returns CDR1 MDHEN and CDR2 SYDVKM. The CDR3 here is CATFNRGLATYNEQFF. CDR3 bases: TGTGCCACCTTTAACAGGGGGCTAGCGACCTACAATGAGCAGTTCTTC.

The rearrangement links TRBV5-1 to TRBJ2-1; tentative D call: TRBD1 (6 bases). Germline V gene lookup returns CDR1 SGHRS and CDR2 YFSETQ. Trimming took 3 bases from V and 8 from J, leaving 18 bases between them. This CDR3 is 15 amino acids long. CDR3 nucleotide sequence: TGCGCCAGCAGCTGGGGACAAGGACAGATCCATGAGCAGTTCTTC. This encodes CASSWGQGQIHEQFF.

The table lists this clonotype with a few counts. V gene TRBV7-9 combines with J gene TRBJ2-1; D might be TRBD1 (6 bases). The CDR3 consists of 15 residues. V dropped 6 bases and J dropped 5 bases, with 17 bases sitting between them. Germline V gene data show CDR1 as SEHNR and CDR2 as FQNEAQ (reference sequence). The CDR3 here is CASSAGQGYNNEQFF. CDR3 in DNA: TGTGCCAGCAGTGCCGGGCAGGGGTATAACAATGAGCAGTTCTTC.

This clonotype was detected only a few times. The V and J genes are TRBV30 and TRBJ1-2, with D maybe TRBD1 (6 bases). The CDR3 runs 12 residues. V dropped 0 bases and J dropped 6 bases, with 8 bases sitting between them. Germline V lookup: CDR1 GTSNPN, CDR2 SVGIG (reference sequence). In DNA, the CDR3 is TGTGCCTGGAGTGTACAGGGCGATGGCTACACCTTC. Residues: CAWSVQGDGYTF. Full variable domain (rest looked up from reference TRBV30 and TRBJ1-2): SQTIHQWPATLVQPVGSPLSLECTVEGTSNPNLYWYRQAAGRGLQLLFYSVGIGQISSEVPQNLSASRPQDRQFILSSKKLLLSDSGFYLCAWSVQGDGYTFGSGTRLTVV.

In its sample, this clonotype was seen many times. The V gene is TRBV6-2 or TRBV6-3, the J gene TRBJ2-4, with 7 bases matching TRBD2. V lost 9 bases to trimming and J lost 3 bases; unmatched junction nucleotides: 11. The length of the CDR3 is 15 residues. Germline assignment: CDR1 MNHEY and CDR2 SVGEGT. CDR3 bases: TGTGCCAGTCTCGAAACCCTAGCGGACAAAAACATTCAGTACTTC. Translated: CASLETLADKNIQYF.

The chain carries TRBV7-2 and TRBJ2-1; 8 nucleotides agree with TRBD2. Germline-derived CDR1 and CDR2 are SGHTA and FQGNSA. This CDR3 is built from 19 residues. The trim removed 4 bases at V and 7 bases at J, leaving 21 bases unmatched. The CDR3 DNA is TGTGCCAGCAGCTCGCGTATAGGGAGGCAGGCCGGGGGGGCGAATGAGCAGTTCTTC. Its translation is CASSSRIGRQAGGANEQFF.

Worth noting for this clonotype: A much larger clone differs by one base, so this may be a read error. The rearrangement uses TRBV7-6 and TRBJ2-7; D assignment may be TRBD1 or TRBD2 (5 bases each). The length of the CDR3 is 13 residues. CDR1 and CDR2 (germline): SGHVS, FNYEAQ. The CDR3 DNA reads TGTGCCAGCAGCTTACGGGGCCCCTACGGGCAGTACTTC. Its translation: CASSLRGPYGQYF.